The 17 T cell receptor beta chains presented below share a single source sample, sequenced in a study of blood T cell repertoires in COVID-19. Profiling relied on immunoSEQ multiplex PCR, and the TCRdb table lists in-frame clones only, not all of them. Altogether fewer than 500,000 clones are present, roughly 85% being singletons, with the ten largest covering almost 1.5%. Source material: peripheral blood. These receptors were collected from a woman aged 25 to 45 with active or convalescent COVID-19.

This sequence joins TRBV6-1 and TRBJ1-6, with 8 positions matching TRBD1. The CDR3 has 16 amino acids. The germline V gene encodes CDR1 MNHNS and CDR2 SASEGT. V lost 3 bases to trimming and J lost 6 bases; unmatched junction nucleotides: 7. CDR3 loop: CASSDRAGQVNSPLHF. The CDR3 DNA reads as TGTGCCAGCAGTGATAGAGCGGGACAGGTTAATTCACCCCTCCACTTT.

This clone was detected only a few times. The chain carries TRBV7-9 and TRBJ1-5; 9 nucleotides agree with TRBD1. This CDR3 has 16 amino acids. The junction had 3 bases not matched to a gene; V was cut back by 3 bases and J by 0 bases. Germline V gene sequence: CDR1 SEHNR, CDR2 FQNEAQ (reference sequence). The DNA for the CDR3 is TGTGCCAGCAGCTTGGGGACAGGGCATAGCAATCAGCCCCAGCATTTT. Its protein is CASSLGTGHSNQPQHF.

The chain uses TRBV4-1 and TRBJ2-3, with 14 bases fitting TRBD2. This CDR3 spans 16 amino acids. Germline V gene lookup returns CDR1 MGHRA and CDR2 YSYEKL. V trimming: 4 bases; J trimming: 6 bases; junction bases outside the gene matches: 6. The CDR3 DNA follows: TGCGCCAGCAGCCTGGGACTAGCGGGAGATGGGGATACGCAGTATTTT. It codes for CASSLGLAGDGDTQYF.

The J gene is TRBJ2-6, the V gene TRBV30; D may be TRBD2 (5 bases). The CDR3 extends over 15 amino acids. Trimming stripped 0 bases from V and 1 base from J, with 7 bases between. The germline CDR1 and CDR2 sequences are GTSNPN and SVGIG (reference sequence). This CDR3 reads CAWSVLGSGANVLTF. In nucleotides, the CDR3 is TGTGCCTGGAGTGTACTAGGGTCTGGGGCCAACGTCCTGACTTTC.

The chain recombines TRBV3-1 (or the pseudogene TRBV3-2) with TRBJ1-6; D is uncertain. Germline V gives CDR1 LGHDT, CDR2 YNNKEL (reference sequence). Trimming left V 4 bases short and J 9 bases short, with 13 bases between. The CDR3 loop spans 14 amino acids. The CDR3 sequence: CASSLTNAGSPLHF. The CDR3 coding sequence is TGTGCCAGCAGCCTAACAAATGCGGGTTCACCCCTCCACTTT.

The chain couples TRBV29-1 to TRBJ2-5; 12 bases are shared with TRBD2. The CDR3 runs 17 residues. Germline trimming cut 3 bases from V and 3 bases from J; bases unmatched to any gene: 11. The germline V gene has CDR1 SQVTM and CDR2 ANQGSEA. The CDR3: CSVDGRLAGGTKETQYF. In nucleotides, the CDR3 is TGCAGCGTTGATGGGCGGCTAGCGGGGGGGACCAAAGAGACCCAGTACTTC.

For the CDR3, the DNA is TGTGCCAGCAGCCCAGAGCGGGTTGAGCAGTTCTTC. Protein sequence: CASSPERVEQFF. This rearrangement joins TRBV12-3 or TRBV12-4 to TRBJ2-1; possible D gene TRBD2, 6 bases. Trimming removed 6 bases from V and 9 bases from J, with 12 bases in between. The CDR3 runs to 12 residues.

V usage is TRBV9 and J usage is TRBJ2-5, with 7 bases that match TRBD1. J gave up 2 bases and V 0 bases, and 10 bases lay outside the gene matches. CDR3 length: 17 residues. The germline V gene has CDR1 SGDLS and CDR2 YYNGEE. The CDR3 DNA reads TGTGCCAGCAGCGTAGCTTTAGGGACAGTGCAACAAGAGACCCAGTACTTC. Encoded protein: CASSVALGTVQQETQYF.

V is TRBV19 and J is TRBJ2-5; 8 bases line up with TRBD2. Trimming removed 5 bases from V and 3 bases from J; junction bases left unmatched: 11. The CDR3 is 16 residues long. Germline V gives CDR1 LNHDA, CDR2 SQIVND (reference sequence). CDR3 DNA: TGTGCCAGTAGTTTCCTCCCTTCGGGAGGGGAAGAGACCCAGTACTTC. Its translation is CASSFLPSGGEETQYF.

This clone has a handful of counts. The rearrangement joins TRBV19 to TRBJ1-2; TRBD1 matches at 9 bases. V trimming: 3 bases; J trimming: 13 bases; junction bases outside the gene matches: 18. This CDR3 is built from 16 residues. Looked up from germline, CDR1 is LNHDA and CDR2 is SQIVND (reference sequence). This chain's CDR3 is CASSILSPTGQGIRTF. CDR3 coding DNA: TGTGCCAGTAGTATTCTCTCGCCGACAGGACAGGGGATTCGCACCTTC.

This sequence joins TRBV2 and TRBJ2-1; TRBD2 matches at 8 bases. CDR1 and CDR2 (germline): SNHLY, FYNNEI. The trim removed 2 bases at V and 4 bases at J, leaving 4 bases unmatched. The CDR3 consists of 15 residues. CDR3 region: CASSETSGKYNEQFF. CDR3 DNA: TGTGCCAGCAGTGAAACTAGCGGCAAATACAATGAGCAGTTCTTC.

The rearrangement uses TRBV10-2 and TRBJ1-1; the D is unclear. Germline CDR1 and CDR2: WSHSY and SAAADI. The CDR3 loop spans 12 amino acids. V dropped 5 bases and J dropped 3 bases, with 7 bases sitting between them. Written as DNA, the CDR3 is TGCGCCAGCAGTTTATTAGACACTGAAGCTTTCTTT. Translated: CASSLLDTEAFF.

The rearrangement links TRBV11-2 to TRBJ1-1; D gene uncertain. The V end was cut by 5 bases, the J end by 4 bases, with 11 bases between. The CDR3 has 13 residues. Germline-derived CDR1 and CDR2 are SGHAT and FQNNGV. The CDR3 here is CASSPGWPTEAFF. The CDR3 DNA reads as TGTGCCAGCAGCCCAGGCTGGCCCACTGAAGCTTTCTTT.

The chain has TRBV5-4 and TRBJ2-3, with D possibly matching TRBD2 (6 bases). CDR1 and CDR2 (germline): SGHNT, YYREEE (reference sequence). The CDR3 consists of 16 residues. The V and J ends lost 3 bases and 2 bases respectively, with 16 bases between them. Here the CDR3 reads CASSSQSGSPTDTQYF. CDR3 DNA sequence: TGTGCCAGCAGCTCCCAAAGCGGGTCTCCCACAGATACGCAGTATTTT.

The chain joins TRBV19 to TRBJ1-2, with D possibly being TRBD1 (5 bases). The CDR3 has 16 amino acids. Trimming shortened V by 5 bases and J by 4 bases, and 20 bases separated the two germline ends. In germline, CDR1 is LNHDA, CDR2 SQIVND (reference sequence). The CDR3 region is CASSSPIRQKPYGYTF. The CDR3 bases are TGTGCCAGTAGTTCCCCGATTCGACAGAAGCCCTATGGCTACACCTTC.

The gene calls are TRBV18 and TRBJ1-2; the D is unclear. Germline assignment: CDR1 KGHSH and CDR2 LQKENI. The CDR3 is made up of 14 amino acids. V shed 0 bases and J shed 4 bases, with 9 bases lying between them. The CDR3 bases are TGTGCCAGCTCACCACCTTCGGTACGCTATGGCTACACCTTC. It translates to CASSPPSVRYGYTF.

The rearrangement joins TRBV11-2 to TRBJ1-1; no definite D call. CDR1 is SGHAT and CDR2 is FQNNGV in the germline V gene. There are 14 residues in the CDR3. V dropped 2 bases and J dropped 4 bases, with 11 bases sitting between them. The CDR3 protein is CASSLLLSATEAFF. The CDR3 nucleotides read TGTGCCAGCAGCTTACTACTTTCCGCCACTGAAGCTTTCTTT.